These 6 T cell receptor beta chains originate from one sample sequenced in a study of blood T cell repertoires in COVID-19. Clones were sequenced by immunoSEQ multiplex PCR, and TCRdb holds only the in-frame ones, with some missing. This sample has 100,000 to 150,000 clones, with more than 75% found just once. The sample consisted of peripheral blood. These receptors came from a man in his 60s with acute or convalescent COVID-19.

This clone was recorded only once. The V and J genes are TRBV4-1 and TRBJ1-3, with a tentative D call TRBD1 (6 bases). Trimming stripped 0 bases from V and 4 bases from J, with 13 bases between. CDR3 length: 16 amino acids. Germline-derived CDR1 and CDR2 are MGHRA and YSYEKL. CDR3 loop: CASSQDQSGVGNTIYF. The CDR3 nucleotides are TGCGCCAGCAGCCAAGATCAATCAGGGGTAGGAAACACCATATATTTT.

The count of this clone is one. The genes are TRBV5-1 and TRBJ1-2, with D tentatively TRBD1 (6 bases). V was cut by 1 base and J by 5 bases, with 12 bases left in between. The CDR3 covers 14 residues. Per germline, CDR1 SGHRS and CDR2 YFSETQ. CDR3 region: CASSLNADRYGYTF. As DNA, the CDR3 is TGCGCCAGCAGCTTGAACGCGGACAGATATGGCTACACCTTC.

J is TRBJ2-1 and V is TRBV6-1; 10 bases line up with TRBD2. J was trimmed by 9 bases and V by 4 bases; bases with no gene match: 12. The CDR3 totals 16 residues. The germline V gene encodes CDR1 MNHNS and CDR2 SASEGT. The CDR3 nucleotides read TGTGCCAGCAGTGCTTCTAGCGGGAGTATTTGGCGTGAGCAGTTCTTC. Translation: CASSASSGSIWREQFF.

To note about this clone: Different DNA sequences within this sample yield the same CDR3. V gene TRBV29-1 combines with J gene TRBJ2-1; tentative D call: TRBD1 (7 bases). Germline V gives CDR1 SQVTM, CDR2 ANQGSEA. Trimming pared 4 bases from V and 9 bases from J, leaving 10 bases between. The CDR3 covers 11 residues. DNA of the CDR3: TGCAGCGTTGGACAGGGAGGTGAGCAGTTCTTC. As protein: CSVGQGGEQFF.

This sequence joins TRBV11-2 and TRBJ2-7; tentative D call: TRBD2 (5 bases). Germline CDR1 and CDR2: SGHAT and FQNNGV. V lost 3 bases and J 7 bases, leaving 13 bases between the germline ends. This CDR3 has 13 residues. CDR3 residues: CASSFRGGGEQYF. Here the CDR3 DNA reads TGTGCCAGCAGCTTCCGGGGTGGCGGTGAGCAGTACTTC.

This chain links TRBV7-2 with TRBJ2-1, with a weak D call TRBD2 (6 bases). V was clipped by 5 bases and J by 7 bases, with 12 bases between them. The CDR3 has 13 residues. Germline-derived CDR1 and CDR2 are SGHTA and FQGNSA. The CDR3 loop is CASSQTRGNEQFF. The CDR3 DNA is TGTGCCAGCAGCCAAACCCGGGGGAATGAGCAGTTCTTC.